This T cell receptor (beta chain) was recovered during a study of blood T cell repertoires in COVID-19. The assay was immunoSEQ multiplex PCR, and TCRdb's table has in-frame clones only and misses some. Counted here are some 20,000 clones, 87% occurring once; the ten biggest clones make up approximately 10%. The sequencing input was peripheral blood. This receptor was identified in a human donor in a cohort sampled during active COVID-19.

The CDR3 loop reads CASSKGEGTSFSYEQYF. The CDR3 nucleotides read TGTGCCAGCAGCAAAGGGGAAGGGACTAGCTTTTCCTACGAGCAGTACTTC. The chain employs TRBV21-1 and TRBJ2-7; TRBD2, the table's D call, lacks a check against the DNA. TRBV21-1 constitutes a pseudogene. CDR3 length equals 17 residues.